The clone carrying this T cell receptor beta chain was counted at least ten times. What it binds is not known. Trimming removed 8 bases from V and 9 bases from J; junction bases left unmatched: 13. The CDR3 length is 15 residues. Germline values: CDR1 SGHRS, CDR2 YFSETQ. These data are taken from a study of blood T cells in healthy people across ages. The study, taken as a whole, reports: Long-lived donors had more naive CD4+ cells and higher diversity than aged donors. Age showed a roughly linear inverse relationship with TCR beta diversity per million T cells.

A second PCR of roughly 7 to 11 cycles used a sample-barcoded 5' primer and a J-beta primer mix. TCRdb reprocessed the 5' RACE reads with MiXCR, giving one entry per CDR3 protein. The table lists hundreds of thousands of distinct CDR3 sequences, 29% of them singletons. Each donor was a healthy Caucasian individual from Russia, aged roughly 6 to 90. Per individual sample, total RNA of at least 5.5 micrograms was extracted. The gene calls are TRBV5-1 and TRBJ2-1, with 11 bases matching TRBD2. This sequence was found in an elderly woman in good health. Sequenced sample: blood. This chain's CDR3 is CASMPTLAGGGEQFF. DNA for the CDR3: TGCGCCAGTATGCCAACCCTAGCGGGGGGTGGTGAGCAGTTCTTC.